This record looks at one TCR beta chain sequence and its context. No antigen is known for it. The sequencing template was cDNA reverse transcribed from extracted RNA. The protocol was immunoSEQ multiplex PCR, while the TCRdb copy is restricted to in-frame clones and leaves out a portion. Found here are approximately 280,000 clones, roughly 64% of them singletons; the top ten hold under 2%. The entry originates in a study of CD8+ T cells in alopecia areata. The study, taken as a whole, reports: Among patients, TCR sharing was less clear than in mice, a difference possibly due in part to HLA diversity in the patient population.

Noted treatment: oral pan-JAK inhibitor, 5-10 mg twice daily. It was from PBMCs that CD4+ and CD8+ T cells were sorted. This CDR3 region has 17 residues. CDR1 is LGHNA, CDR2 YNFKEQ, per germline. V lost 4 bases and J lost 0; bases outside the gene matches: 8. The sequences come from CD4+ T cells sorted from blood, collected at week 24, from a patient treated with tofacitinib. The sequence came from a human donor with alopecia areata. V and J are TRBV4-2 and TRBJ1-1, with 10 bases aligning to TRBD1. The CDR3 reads CASSLGQGVAVNTEAFF. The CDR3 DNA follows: TGTGCCAGCAGCCTAGGACAGGGGGTCGCTGTGAACACTGAAGCTTTCTTT.